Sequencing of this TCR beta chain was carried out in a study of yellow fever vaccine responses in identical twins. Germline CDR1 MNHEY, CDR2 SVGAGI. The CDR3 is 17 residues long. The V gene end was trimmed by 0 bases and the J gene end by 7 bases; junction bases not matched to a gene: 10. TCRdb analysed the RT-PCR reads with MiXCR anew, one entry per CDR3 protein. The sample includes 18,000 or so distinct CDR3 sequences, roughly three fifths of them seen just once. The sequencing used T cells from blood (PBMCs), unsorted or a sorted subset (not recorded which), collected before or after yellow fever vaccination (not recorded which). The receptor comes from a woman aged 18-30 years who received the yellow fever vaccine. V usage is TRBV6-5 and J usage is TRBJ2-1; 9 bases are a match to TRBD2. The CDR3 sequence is CASSYSLAGKTFNEQFF. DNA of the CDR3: TGTGCCAGCAGTTACTCCCTAGCGGGGAAAACCTTTAATGAGCAGTTCTTC.